This is a list of T cell receptor beta chains from one sample in a study of blood T cell repertoires in COVID-19. Measured with immunoSEQ multiplex PCR; TCRdb has only the in-frame clones, and not every one. The sample shows about 59,000 clones, 73% of them seen only once. Sequenced input: peripheral blood. Receptor source: a woman between 70 and 85 years old with acute or convalescent COVID-19. Both conserved end residues are trimmed from each CDR3. A D gene is named only where the DNA matches it firmly.

CDR3 length: 12
D gene: TRBD1
V gene: TRBV18
J gene: TRBJ1-2
CDR3 protein: ASSPAGTGMGYT

CDR3 length: 10
D gene: NA
V gene: TRBV24-1
J gene: TRBJ1-1
CDR3 protein: ATRSRGTEAF

CDR3 length: 12
D gene: NA
V gene: TRBV19
J gene: TRBJ1-2
CDR3 protein: ASSPGGTNYGYT

CDR3 length: 9
D gene: NA
V gene: TRBV6-5
J gene: TRBJ1-1
CDR3 protein: ASNLQVEAF

CDR3 length: 12
D gene: NA
V gene: TRBV7-9
J gene: TRBJ1-1
CDR3 protein: ASSLRGYATEAF

CDR3 length: 11
D gene: NA
V gene: TRBV19
J gene: TRBJ1-1
CDR3 protein: ASIKGVGTEAF

CDR3 length: 15
D gene: NA
V gene: TRBV6-1
J gene: TRBJ1-2
CDR3 protein: ASSDQQEGTYLYGYT

CDR3 length: 12
D gene: NA
V gene: TRBV6-4
J gene: TRBJ1-4
CDR3 protein: ASSDGHAPEKLF

CDR3 length: 12
D gene: TRBD2
V gene: TRBV27
J gene: TRBJ2-6
CDR3 protein: ASGGGSGANVLT

CDR3 length: 16
D gene: TRBD1
V gene: TRBV4-1
J gene: TRBJ2-6
CDR3 protein: ASSQNSPGGSGANVLT

CDR3 length: 9
D gene: NA
V gene: TRBV20-1
J gene: TRBJ1-2
CDR3 protein: SASKLHGYT

CDR3 length: 13
D gene: NA
V gene: TRBV4-2
J gene: TRBJ2-5
CDR3 protein: ASSQDRVVQETQY

CDR3 length: 10
D gene: NA
V gene: TRBV11-2
J gene: TRBJ1-5
CDR3 protein: ASSQEDQPQH

CDR3 length: 12
D gene: TRBD1
V gene: TRBV6-5
J gene: TRBJ2-2
CDR3 protein: ASSQDRGTGELF

CDR3 length: 11
D gene: NA
V gene: TRBV6-5
J gene: TRBJ1-1
CDR3 protein: ASSAGLYTEAF

CDR3 length: 13
D gene: TRBD1
V gene: TRBV19
J gene: TRBJ1-2
CDR3 protein: ASSILTGVGYGYT

CDR3 length: 15
D gene: TRBD2
V gene: TRBV5-1
J gene: TRBJ2-3
CDR3 protein: ASSLRGTSGPSNTQY

CDR3 length: 14
D gene: NA
V gene: TRBV24-1
J gene: TRBJ2-1
CDR3 protein: ATSDFSGGTYNEQF

CDR3 length: 15
D gene: TRBD1
V gene: TRBV19
J gene: TRBJ1-6
CDR3 protein: ASRSTWTGESESPLH

CDR3 length: 12
D gene: TRBD1
V gene: TRBV5-4
J gene: TRBJ1-2
CDR3 protein: ASSGQGANYGYT

CDR3 length: 12
D gene: NA
V gene: TRBV5-6
J gene: TRBJ1-1
CDR3 protein: ASSPLGQDTEAF

CDR3 length: 10
D gene: NA
V gene: TRBV30
J gene: TRBJ2-1
CDR3 protein: AWSVRRGEQF

CDR3 length: 13
D gene: NA
V gene: TRBV5-6
J gene: TRBJ2-7
CDR3 protein: ASSLGLTTYVEQY

CDR3 length: 15
D gene: TRBD1
V gene: TRBV10-2
J gene: TRBJ1-1
CDR3 protein: ASRPGQGAFKNTEAF

CDR3 length: 14
D gene: NA
V gene: TRBV9
J gene: TRBJ2-4
CDR3 protein: ASSVGDRGSKNIQY

CDR3 length: 13
D gene: TRBD1
V gene: TRBV19
J gene: TRBJ1-1
CDR3 protein: ASSMADRETTEAF

CDR3 length: 16
D gene: NA
V gene: TRBV7-8
J gene: TRBJ1-5
CDR3 protein: ASSPRSLGGLGNQPQH

CDR3 length: 13
D gene: TRBD1
V gene: TRBV10-2
J gene: TRBJ1-1
CDR3 protein: ASSSTGQANTEAF

CDR3 length: 12
D gene: TRBD2
V gene: TRBV2
J gene: TRBJ2-7
CDR3 protein: ASKGGRGAYEQY

CDR3 length: 14
D gene: TRBD2
V gene: TRBV5-4
J gene: TRBJ2-1
CDR3 protein: ASSLWQGGSYNEQF

CDR3 length: 13
D gene: TRBD1
V gene: TRBV24-1
J gene: TRBJ1-2
CDR3 protein: ATSDQGTGVEGYT

CDR3 length: 13
D gene: TRBD1
V gene: TRBV2
J gene: TRBJ1-1
CDR3 protein: ASSVEPTGGAEAF

CDR3 length: 12
D gene: TRBD1
V gene: TRBV13
J gene: TRBJ1-2
CDR3 protein: ASSYRTGSYGYT

CDR3 length: 12
D gene: NA
V gene: TRBV6-5
J gene: TRBJ1-2
CDR3 protein: ASRRQQTPYGYT

CDR3 length: 12
D gene: NA
V gene: TRBV4-1
J gene: TRBJ1-5
CDR3 protein: ASSSEAGNQPQH

CDR3 length: 11
D gene: NA
V gene: TRBV3-1/TRBV3-2
J gene: TRBJ2-5
CDR3 protein: ASSHGGLETQY

CDR3 length: 14
D gene: TRBD1
V gene: TRBV5-4
J gene: TRBJ2-6
CDR3 protein: ASSQGQGGGANVLT

CDR3 length: 15
D gene: TRBD1
V gene: TRBV15
J gene: TRBJ1-2
CDR3 protein: ATSRDGQGIDGAGYT

CDR3 length: 14
D gene: NA
V gene: TRBV2
J gene: TRBJ2-2
CDR3 protein: ASSPGSKDTDGELF

CDR3 length: 14
D gene: TRBD1
V gene: TRBV5-6
J gene: TRBJ1-4
CDR3 protein: ASSSLGTATNEKLF

CDR3 length: 11
D gene: TRBD1
V gene: TRBV18
J gene: TRBJ1-2
CDR3 protein: ASSTGGNYGYT

CDR3 length: 12
D gene: NA
V gene: TRBV30
J gene: TRBJ1-1
CDR3 protein: AWSLNRDTTEAF

CDR3 length: 10
D gene: NA
V gene: TRBV12-3/TRBV12-4
J gene: TRBJ2-3
CDR3 protein: ASSSFTDTQY

CDR3 length: 12
D gene: NA
V gene: TRBV30
J gene: TRBJ1-4
CDR3 protein: AWSTGWGDGKLF

CDR3 length: 12
D gene: NA
V gene: TRBV4-1
J gene: TRBJ2-7
CDR3 protein: ASSQSDSPYEQY